These T cell receptor beta chains were read from a single sample in a study of blood T cell repertoires in COVID-19. Produced via immunoSEQ multiplex PCR; TCRdb's table is partial and in-frame only. In the table there are 70,000 to 90,000 clones, around 86% of which are singletons. Sequencing used peripheral blood. The receptors derive from an elderly man with active or convalescent COVID-19. CDR3s include the opening cysteine and the closing phenylalanine or tryptophan. Fields, in order: D gene, J gene, clone size, V gene, CDR3 protein, CDR3 DNA. The D gene is left open where the match is weak. Clone sizes are given selectively: once, few, many, or a class where the clone is expanded.

d_call: TRBD1
j_call: TRBJ1-2
clone_size: .
v_call: TRBV4-2
cdr3_aa: CASSPRQGGSGYTF
cdr3_nt: TGTGCCAGCAGCCCTAGACAGGGGGGTAGTGGCTACACCTTC

d_call: TRBD2
j_call: TRBJ2-5
clone_size: .
v_call: TRBV12-3/TRBV12-4
cdr3_aa: CASTRWGGETQYF
cdr3_nt: TGTGCCAGCACTCGTTGGGGGGGGGAGACCCAGTACTTC

d_call: TRBD2
j_call: TRBJ2-1
clone_size: .
v_call: TRBV5-1
cdr3_aa: CASSSTSSFGGNEQFF
cdr3_nt: TGCGCCAGCAGCTCTACATCCTCGTTCGGGGGGAATGAGCAGTTCTTC

d_call: TRBD2
j_call: TRBJ2-1
clone_size: few
v_call: TRBV28
cdr3_aa: CASSSLAGGLRGEQFF
cdr3_nt: TGTGCCAGCAGTTCGCTAGCGGGGGGGCTGAGAGGTGAGCAGTTCTTC

d_call: .
j_call: TRBJ1-5
clone_size: once
v_call: TRBV6-2/TRBV6-3
cdr3_aa: CASSYATVNQPQHF
cdr3_nt: TGTGCCAGCAGTTACGCGACAGTCAATCAGCCCCAGCATTTT

d_call: TRBD1
j_call: TRBJ1-5
clone_size: .
v_call: TRBV6-5
cdr3_aa: CASSYTTGGDQPQHF
cdr3_nt: TGTGCCAGCAGTTACACTACAGGGGGCGACCAGCCCCAGCATTTT

d_call: .
j_call: TRBJ1-5
clone_size: .
v_call: TRBV19
cdr3_aa: CASSDSIGNQPQHF
cdr3_nt: TGTGCCAGTAGTGATTCCATAGGCAATCAGCCCCAGCATTTT

d_call: TRBD1
j_call: TRBJ1-6
clone_size: .
v_call: TRBV7-8
cdr3_aa: CASSLEVPAGGGNSPLHF
cdr3_nt: TGTGCCAGCAGCTTAGAGGTCCCAGCAGGGGGCGGGAATTCACCCCTCCACTTT

d_call: TRBD1
j_call: TRBJ1-5
clone_size: .
v_call: TRBV19
cdr3_aa: CATRDRGDQPQHF
cdr3_nt: TGTGCCACCCGGGACAGGGGCGATCAGCCCCAGCATTTT

d_call: TRBD1
j_call: TRBJ1-3
clone_size: .
v_call: TRBV18
cdr3_aa: CASLRDRASGNTIYF
cdr3_nt: TGTGCCAGCCTCCGGGACAGGGCCTCTGGAAACACCATATATTTT

d_call: TRBD1
j_call: TRBJ1-2
clone_size: few
v_call: TRBV19
cdr3_aa: CASSARQGYYGYTF
cdr3_nt: TGTGCCAGTAGTGCCCGACAGGGGTACTATGGCTACACCTTC

d_call: TRBD1
j_call: TRBJ1-2
clone_size: .
v_call: TRBV27
cdr3_aa: CASRATGTGGSGYTF
cdr3_nt: TGTGCCAGCAGAGCCACCGGGACAGGGGGTTCTGGCTACACCTTC

d_call: .
j_call: TRBJ2-6
clone_size: .
v_call: TRBV5-1
cdr3_aa: CASSSAISAGANVLTF
cdr3_nt: TGCGCCAGCAGCTCCGCTATTAGTGCTGGGGCCAACGTCCTGACTTTC

d_call: .
j_call: TRBJ1-5
clone_size: few
v_call: TRBV6-1
cdr3_aa: CASSEPYQPQHF
cdr3_nt: TGTGCCAGCAGTGAACCCTATCAGCCCCAGCATTTT

d_call: .
j_call: TRBJ2-4
clone_size: .
v_call: TRBV11-3
cdr3_aa: CASSLGEGDIQYF
cdr3_nt: TGTGCCAGCAGCTTGGGAGAAGGTGACATTCAGTACTTC

d_call: .
j_call: TRBJ2-3
clone_size: .
v_call: TRBV9
cdr3_aa: CASSVSVFTDTQYF
cdr3_nt: TGTGCCAGCAGCGTTAGCGTCTTCACAGATACGCAGTATTTT

d_call: .
j_call: TRBJ2-2
clone_size: .
v_call: TRBV6-5
cdr3_aa: CASTGRPAGELFF
cdr3_nt: TGTGCCAGCACGGGTAGACCCGCCGGGGAGCTGTTTTTT

d_call: TRBD1
j_call: TRBJ1-2
clone_size: .
v_call: TRBV7-2
cdr3_aa: CASSQLGQGGPGYTF
cdr3_nt: TGTGCCAGCAGCCAACTGGGACAGGGCGGGCCAGGCTACACCTTC

d_call: .
j_call: TRBJ1-6
clone_size: .
v_call: TRBV6-2/TRBV6-3
cdr3_aa: CASSYLQDSPLHF
cdr3_nt: TGTGCCAGCAGTTACCTACAGGATTCACCCCTCCACTTT

d_call: .
j_call: TRBJ1-2
clone_size: few
v_call: TRBV4-1
cdr3_aa: CASSYNYGYTF
cdr3_nt: TGCGCCAGCAGTTATAACTATGGCTACACCTTC

d_call: .
j_call: TRBJ1-3
clone_size: .
v_call: TRBV6-6
cdr3_aa: CASSLNRAGNTIYF
cdr3_nt: TGTGCCAGCAGTTTAAACAGGGCTGGAAACACCATATATTTT

d_call: TRBD1
j_call: TRBJ1-1
clone_size: .
v_call: TRBV29-1
cdr3_aa: CSARQGSGTEAFF
cdr3_nt: TGCAGCGCTAGACAGGGTTCGGGGACTGAAGCTTTCTTT

d_call: .
j_call: TRBJ2-1
clone_size: .
v_call: TRBV6-1
cdr3_aa: CASSEAASSYNEQFF
cdr3_nt: TGTGCCAGCAGTGAAGCTGCGAGCTCCTACAATGAGCAGTTCTTC

d_call: TRBD2
j_call: TRBJ2-1
clone_size: .
v_call: TRBV24-1
cdr3_aa: CATSDLRGGTRDNEQFF
cdr3_nt: TGTGCCACCAGTGATTTGAGGGGTGGGACTAGGGACAATGAGCAGTTCTTC

d_call: TRBD1
j_call: TRBJ1-1
clone_size: .
v_call: TRBV6-5
cdr3_aa: CASRRDRGNTEAFF
cdr3_nt: TGTGCCAGCAGGAGGGACAGGGGAAACACTGAAGCTTTCTTT

d_call: TRBD1
j_call: TRBJ1-1
clone_size: .
v_call: TRBV19
cdr3_aa: CASSIGTENTEAFF
cdr3_nt: TGTGCCAGTAGTATCGGGACAGAGAACACTGAAGCTTTCTTT

d_call: TRBD1
j_call: TRBJ2-6
clone_size: .
v_call: TRBV7-2
cdr3_aa: CATGTGGAGANVLTF
cdr3_nt: TGTGCCACCGGGACAGGGGGCGCTGGGGCCAACGTCCTGACTTTC

d_call: TRBD2
j_call: TRBJ2-6
clone_size: once
v_call: TRBV19
cdr3_aa: CASRRTSGVSGANVLTF
cdr3_nt: TGTGCCAGTAGACGGACTAGCGGAGTCTCTGGGGCCAACGTCCTGACTTTC

d_call: TRBD1
j_call: TRBJ1-2
clone_size: .
v_call: TRBV24-1
cdr3_aa: CATSDSPRGAYGYTF
cdr3_nt: TGTGCCACCAGTGATTCTCCCAGGGGGGCTTATGGCTACACCTTC

d_call: TRBD1
j_call: TRBJ2-1
clone_size: .
v_call: TRBV6-6
cdr3_aa: CASNPGTGYNEQFF
cdr3_nt: TGTGCCAGCAACCCCGGGACAGGCTACAATGAGCAGTTCTTC

d_call: .
j_call: TRBJ1-2
clone_size: .
v_call: TRBV5-1
cdr3_aa: CASSSPRATNGYTF
cdr3_nt: TGCGCCAGCAGCTCGCCCAGGGCTACGAATGGCTACACCTTC

d_call: .
j_call: TRBJ1-2
clone_size: .
v_call: TRBV11-2
cdr3_aa: CASSLGRGDYGYTF
cdr3_nt: TGTGCCAGCAGCTTAGGGCGGGGAGACTATGGCTACACCTTC

d_call: .
j_call: TRBJ1-2
clone_size: .
v_call: TRBV15
cdr3_aa: CATTTGGNYGYTF
cdr3_nt: TGTGCCACCACCACCGGCGGAAACTATGGCTACACCTTC

d_call: TRBD2
j_call: TRBJ2-5
clone_size: .
v_call: TRBV18
cdr3_aa: CASLRGDRETQYF
cdr3_nt: TGTGCCAGCTTACGGGGGGATCGAGAGACCCAGTACTTC

d_call: TRBD1
j_call: TRBJ1-1
clone_size: .
v_call: TRBV18
cdr3_aa: CASSQGAGNTEAFF
cdr3_nt: TGTGCCAGCTCACAGGGGGCGGGGAACACTGAAGCTTTCTTT

d_call: .
j_call: TRBJ2-1
clone_size: .
v_call: TRBV6-6
cdr3_aa: CASSYTAGAPNEQFF
cdr3_nt: TGTGCCAGCAGTTACACTGCGGGGGCTCCCAATGAGCAGTTCTTC

d_call: .
j_call: TRBJ1-5
clone_size: .
v_call: TRBV28
cdr3_aa: CASKGANQPQHF
cdr3_nt: TGTGCCAGCAAGGGAGCGAATCAGCCCCAGCATTTT

d_call: TRBD2
j_call: TRBJ2-1
clone_size: .
v_call: TRBV3-1/TRBV3-2
cdr3_aa: CASSRWTSGNNEQFF
cdr3_nt: TGTGCCAGCAGCCGTTGGACTAGCGGAAACAATGAGCAGTTCTTC

d_call: .
j_call: TRBJ1-6
clone_size: .
v_call: TRBV12-3/TRBV12-4
cdr3_aa: CASSLPLSTLHF
cdr3_nt: TGTGCCAGCAGCCTACCGCTGAGCACCCTCCACTTT

d_call: .
j_call: TRBJ1-3
clone_size: .
v_call: TRBV29-1
cdr3_aa: CSVVKGNPGNTIYF
cdr3_nt: TGCAGCGTTGTTAAGGGGAACCCTGGAAACACCATATATTTT

d_call: .
j_call: TRBJ1-3
clone_size: .
v_call: TRBV6-5
cdr3_aa: CASHRAGNTIYF
cdr3_nt: TGTGCCAGCCACCGGGCTGGAAACACCATATATTTT

d_call: .
j_call: TRBJ1-1
clone_size: .
v_call: TRBV5-1
cdr3_aa: CASSLSTANTEAFF
cdr3_nt: TGCGCCAGCAGCTTGAGTACAGCGAACACTGAAGCTTTCTTT

d_call: .
j_call: TRBJ1-6
clone_size: few
v_call: TRBV5-1
cdr3_aa: CASSLGAGSSSPLHF
cdr3_nt: TGCGCCAGCAGCTTGGGGGCAGGATCGAGTTCACCCCTCCACTTT

d_call: .
j_call: TRBJ1-4
clone_size: .
v_call: TRBV7-9
cdr3_aa: CASSPVATNEKLFF
cdr3_nt: TGTGCCAGCAGCCCAGTTGCAACTAATGAAAAACTGTTTTTT

d_call: .
j_call: TRBJ2-2
clone_size: .
v_call: TRBV7-3
cdr3_aa: CASSFNRDGELFF
cdr3_nt: TGTGCCAGCAGCTTCAACAGGGACGGGGAGCTGTTTTTT

d_call: TRBD1
j_call: TRBJ1-6
clone_size: .
v_call: TRBV18
cdr3_aa: CASSEGQGFSPLHF
cdr3_nt: TGTGCCAGCTCGGAGGGACAGGGGTTCTCACCCCTCCACTTT

d_call: TRBD1
j_call: TRBJ1-5
clone_size: .
v_call: TRBV19
cdr3_aa: CASRRAGGQPQHF
cdr3_nt: TGTGCCAGTAGGCGGGCAGGGGGTCAGCCCCAGCATTTT

d_call: TRBD1
j_call: TRBJ1-2
clone_size: .
v_call: TRBV24-1
cdr3_aa: CATSDPDRGYGYTF
cdr3_nt: TGTGCCACCAGTGACCCGGACAGGGGCTATGGCTACACCTTC

d_call: .
j_call: TRBJ1-1
clone_size: .
v_call: TRBV5-8
cdr3_aa: CASSPDLGQVNTEAFF
cdr3_nt: TGTGCCAGCAGCCCGGATTTGGGGCAGGTTAACACTGAAGCTTTCTTT

d_call: .
j_call: TRBJ1-5
clone_size: .
v_call: TRBV7-8
cdr3_aa: CASSFWTNSNQPQHF
cdr3_nt: TGTGCCAGCAGCTTTTGGACAAATAGCAATCAGCCCCAGCATTTT

d_call: .
j_call: TRBJ2-2
clone_size: .
v_call: TRBV9
cdr3_aa: CASSVGLVNTGELFF
cdr3_nt: TGTGCCAGCAGCGTAGGTCTTGTGAACACCGGGGAGCTGTTTTTT

d_call: .
j_call: TRBJ1-5
clone_size: once
v_call: TRBV28
cdr3_aa: CASSKKQGGRPQHF
cdr3_nt: TGTGCCAGCAGTAAGAAACAGGGCGGTCGGCCCCAGCATTTT